Detailed here is one TCR beta chain. Antigen unknown. V lost 2 bases and J lost 7, with 18 bases in between. This CDR3 region has 16 residues. CDR1 is MNHNY and CDR2 is SVGAGI in the germline V gene (reference sequence). The PCR ran on 60 Vbeta and 13 Jbeta primers. Generated by immunoSEQ multiplex PCR, the TCRdb table keeps only in-frame clones and is missing some. The table lists about 120,000 clones, roughly 79% of them singletons. The data derive from a study of cytomegalovirus exposure and HLA in healthy donors. Overall study context: Early released data had 65 million to 100 million unique TCRs, all coming from HLA-typed donors. Broader study findings: Sequencing had likely introduced a cluster of highly shared sequence variants as an artifact. In vitro testing confirmed a few CMV-associated chains as specific for CMV antigens. Roughly even sequencing depth across donors was the assumption behind the presence/absence analyses.

The sample consisted of PBMCs. This rearrangement joins TRBV6-6 to TRBJ1-5, with a possible D match to TRBD1 (6 bases). The clonotype was recovered from a young woman in good health and CMV-seronegative. CDR3 region: CASSYGRDNLYQPQHF. As DNA, the CDR3 is TGTGCCAGCAGTTACGGAAGGGACAATCTCTACCAGCCCCAGCATTTT.